Following are 20 T cell receptor beta chains from one sample sequenced in a study of cytomegalovirus exposure and HLA in healthy donors (dated by TCRdb to 2016 to 2017). The receptor library was made with the immunoSEQ multiplex PCR assay. For the multiplex PCR, a mixture combining 60 forward primers for TCR Vbeta segments and 13 reverse primers for TCR Jbeta segments was used. TCRdb took over this immuneACCESS table, retaining in-frame rearrangements with V and J assigned. Such tables are incomplete; in checked studies, under half of the missing clones stem from an unresolved V gene, and the remainder is unexplained. The record for this sample contains tens of thousands of clones. The ten largest clones take up roughly 9% of the sample. The sample consisted of PBMCs. Receptors originate from a man in his fifties in good health and CMV-seropositive.

The rearrangement uses TRBV6-5 and TRBJ2-7; TRBD1 matches 8 bases. Germline-derived CDR1 and CDR2 are MNHEY and SVGAGI. J was trimmed by 2 bases and V by 0 bases; bases with no gene match: 3. This CDR3 comprises 15 residues. The CDR3: CASSYSDRGPYEQYF. The CDR3 DNA reads as TGTGCCAGCAGTTACTCCGACAGGGGACCCTACGAGCAGTACTTC.

The chain couples TRBV28 to TRBJ1-4, with a weak D call TRBD1 (5 bases). The CDR3 is made up of 14 amino acids. Germline V lookup: CDR1 MDHEN, CDR2 SYDVKM. Trimming removed 3 bases at V and 8 bases at J, with 13 bases between. CDR3 in DNA: TGTGCCAGCAGTTTGGTGGGGCGCAGGGAAAAACTGTTTTTT. It encodes CASSLVGRREKLFF. Based on the CDR3 plus reference TRBV28 and TRBJ1-4, the full variable domain is DVKVTQSSRYLVKRTGEKVFLECVQDMDHENMFWYRQDPGLGLRLIYFSYDVKMKEKGDIPEGYSVSREKKERFSLILESASTNQTSMYLCASSLVGRREKLFFGSGTQLSVL.

This chain connects TRBV30 to TRBJ1-2; D unresolved. The CDR3 is 10 amino acids. CDR1 is GTSNPN, CDR2 SVGIG, per germline (reference sequence). V lost 7 bases and J 6 bases, leaving 9 bases between the germline ends. In DNA, the CDR3 is TGTGCCTCTCCTGGAGATGGCTACACCTTC. Residues: CASPGDGYTF.

This sequence joins TRBV14 and TRBJ2-5, with TRBD2 matching over 10 bases. The CDR3 contains 16 residues. Trimming removed 3 bases from V and 4 bases from J; junction bases left unmatched: 8. The germline V gene has CDR1 SGHDN and CDR2 FVKESK. Here the CDR3 DNA reads TGTGCCAGCAGCCAGATGGGGCTAGCGGGAGTAGAGACCCAGTACTTC. This sequence encodes CASSQMGLAGVETQYF.

The rearrangement joins TRBV2 to TRBJ1-1, with 7 bases that match TRBD1. With 8 bases clipped from V and 5 bases from J, the junction kept 14 bases outside the gene matches. CDR1 and CDR2 from the germline V gene are SNHLY and FYNNEI. The CDR3 totals 15 residues. The CDR3 DNA sequence: TGTGCCAGCCGCTCCAACCCGACAGGGAAGACTGAAGCTTTCTTT. Encoded protein: CASRSNPTGKTEAFF.

The DNA of the CDR3 is TGCAGCGTTGAAGATCTTTTCGGGGTAGGGGGCCAGGGAACCCCAGATACGCAGTATTTT. Its translation: CSVEDLFGVGGQGTPDTQYF. The V call is TRBV29-1, the J call TRBJ2-3; 7 bases map to TRBD1. Looked up from germline, CDR1 is SQVTM and CDR2 is ANQGSEA. CDR3 length: 20 amino acids. The ends lost 0 bases at V and 4 bases at J; junction bases unmatched: 22.

This chain connects TRBV18 to TRBJ1-1; 8 bases align to TRBD1. Germline trimming cut 3 bases from V and 13 bases from J; bases unmatched to any gene: 10. CDR3 length equals 13 residues. The germline CDR1 and CDR2 sequences are KGHSH and LQKENI. The CDR3, as DNA: TGTGCCAGCTCACCGTTGGGACAGGAAGGGGATTTCTTT. Residues: CASSPLGQEGDFF.

The chain joins TRBV4-3 to TRBJ1-1; D may be TRBD1 (5 bases). The CDR3 spans 18 residues. Germline CDR1 reads LGHNA; CDR2 reads YSLEER. Deletions cut 0 bases from V and 6 bases from J, with 23 bases between. In DNA form, the CDR3 reads TGCGCCAGCAGCCAAGATCGGGAGGGGAGGAAAAGAGGCGCTGAAGCTTTCTTT. The encoded protein is CASSQDREGRKRGAEAFF.

The V gene is TRBV4-1, the J gene TRBJ1-6; 8 positions match TRBD1. With 0 bases clipped from V and 12 bases from J, the junction kept 4 bases outside the gene matches. Germline loops: CDR1 MGHRA, CDR2 YSYEKL. The CDR3 has 14 residues. CDR3 region: CASSQDRTGLPLHF. The CDR3 nucleotides are TGCGCCAGCAGCCAAGATCGGACAGGGTTACCCCTCCACTTT.

The chain links TRBV4-3 to TRBJ2-5; the match to TRBD2 covers 13 bases. The ends lost 0 bases at V and 2 bases at J; junction bases unmatched: 6. Per the germline V gene, CDR1 is LGHNA and CDR2 is YSLEER. This CDR3 is 18 amino acids long. The CDR3 here is CASSQDVTSGRPQETQYF. The CDR3 nucleotides read TGCGCCAGCAGCCAAGATGTGACTAGCGGGAGGCCTCAAGAGACCCAGTACTTC.

The chain has TRBV9 and TRBJ2-7, with D possibly matching TRBD1 (5 bases). CDR1 is SGDLS and CDR2 is YYNGEE in the germline V gene. This CDR3 has 14 residues. Trimming left V 5 bases short and J 2 bases short, with 14 bases between. The CDR3 here is CASSPRAFAYEQYF. As DNA, the CDR3 is TGTGCCAGCAGTCCCAGGGCGTTCGCCTACGAGCAGTACTTC.

In DNA, the CDR3 is TGTGCCAGCAGCTTAACGGGAACGAACACCGGGGAGCTGTTTTTT. This translates into CASSLTGTNTGELFF. This chain uses TRBV7-9 with TRBJ2-2, with a possible D match to TRBD2 (5 bases). The CDR3 loop spans 15 amino acids. Trimming left V 2 bases short and J 0 bases short, with 7 bases between. The germline gives CDR1 SEHNR, CDR2 FQNEAQ (reference sequence). Filled out from reference TRBV7-9 and TRBJ2-2, the complete variable domain reads DTGVSQNPRHKITKRGQNVTFRCDPISEHNRLYWYRQTLGQGPEFLTYFQNEAQLEKSRLLSDRFSAERPKGSFSTLEIQRTEQGDSAMYLCASSLTGTNTGELFFGEGSRLTVL.

This chain links TRBV18 with TRBJ1-2, with D unclear. Germline-derived CDR1 and CDR2 are KGHSH and LQKENI. The length of the CDR3 is 13 residues. With 4 bases removed from V and 6 bases from J, the gap between germline ends came to 12 bases. The CDR3 region has the DNA TGTGCCAGCTCACAAGACATTTTTGATGGCTACACCTTC. Protein product: CASSQDIFDGYTF.

The genes are TRBV6-5 and TRBJ2-2; a weak D match, TRBD2 (5 bases). Germline CDR1 reads MNHEY; CDR2 reads SVGAGI. The CDR3 runs 12 residues. V lost 8 bases, J lost 6 bases, and 10 bases lay in between. The CDR3 DNA is TGTGCCAGCCGTCGTAGCGCCGGGGAGCTGTTTTTT. Encoded protein: CASRRSAGELFF.

The rearrangement joins TRBV5-1 to TRBJ2-7; 9 nucleotides line up with TRBD2. The CDR3 consists of 14 residues. V gave up 6 bases and J gave up 6 bases; unmatched junction bases: 10. Germline V lookup: CDR1 SGHRS, CDR2 YFSETQ. This chain's CDR3 is CASTSRGAGGEQYF. The CDR3 DNA reads as TGCGCCAGCACGAGCAGAGGAGCGGGAGGCGAGCAGTACTTC. The full variable domain, its missing parts supplied by reference TRBV5-1 and TRBJ2-7, is KAGVTQTPRYLIKTRGQQVTLSCSPISGHRSVSWYQQTPGQGLQFLFEYFSETQRNKGNFPGRFSGRQFSNSRSEMNVSTLELGDSALYLCASTSRGAGGEQYFGPGTRLTVT.

This rearrangement joins TRBV2 to TRBJ1-5, with 7 bases aligning to TRBD1. Germline V gene lookup returns CDR1 SNHLY and CDR2 FYNNEI. The CDR3 has 15 residues. V shed 6 bases, J shed 3 bases, and the junction held 8 bases outside the gene matches. CDR3 DNA sequence: TGTGCCAGCAGCCTGGGGGACAGACCCAATCAGCCCCAGCATTTT. It encodes CASSLGDRPNQPQHF. The whole variable domain, filled in from reference TRBV2 and TRBJ1-5, reads EPEVTQTPSHQVTQMGQEVILRCVPISNHLYFYWYRQILGQKVEFLVSFYNNEISEKSEIFDDQFSVERPDGSNFTLKIRSTKLEDSAMYFCASSLGDRPNQPQHFGDGTRLSIL.

The CDR3 loop is CASSPRPGVTSGGTDTQYF. CDR3 coding DNA: TGTGCCAGCTCACCACGACCAGGGGTGACTAGCGGGGGCACAGATACGCAGTATTTT. The rearrangement uses TRBV18 and TRBJ2-3; 11 bases agree with TRBD2. CDR3 length: 19 residues. Trimming removed 1 base from V and 1 base from J; junction bases left unmatched: 10. Germline lookup yields CDR1 KGHSH and CDR2 LQKENI.

For this clone: At one end, the junction sequence differs from germline, possibly due to a read error. The chain employs TRBV29-1 and TRBJ2-3; 7 bases line up with TRBD2. CDR1 SQVTM and CDR2 ANQGSEA come from the germline V gene. The CDR3 length is 14 residues. CDR3 coding DNA: TGCAGCGTTTCCCCTCTACTAGCGTCTGATAAGCAGTATTTT. Amino acids: CSVSPLLASDKQYF.

The V and J genes are TRBV19 and TRBJ1-5, with 11 nucleotides matching TRBD1. Germline V CDR1 and CDR2: LNHDA, SQIVND (reference sequence). V was clipped by 4 bases and J by 6 bases; unmatched bases: 11. The CDR3 loop spans 17 amino acids. In nucleotides, the CDR3 is TGTGCCAGTAGTACCCCAGGACAGGGGGCGCGAGGTCAGCCCCAGCATTTT. Its protein is CASSTPGQGARGQPQHF.

The V and J genes are TRBV19 and TRBJ2-2; 9 bases are shared with TRBD2. Trimming took 3 bases from V and 0 from J; bases not matched to a gene: 5. Germline V CDR1 and CDR2: LNHDA, SQIVND (reference sequence). The CDR3 totals 17 residues. CDR3 amino acids: CASSIQLAGPNTGELFF. The DNA of the CDR3 is TGTGCCAGTAGTATCCAACTAGCGGGCCCGAACACCGGGGAGCTGTTTTTT.